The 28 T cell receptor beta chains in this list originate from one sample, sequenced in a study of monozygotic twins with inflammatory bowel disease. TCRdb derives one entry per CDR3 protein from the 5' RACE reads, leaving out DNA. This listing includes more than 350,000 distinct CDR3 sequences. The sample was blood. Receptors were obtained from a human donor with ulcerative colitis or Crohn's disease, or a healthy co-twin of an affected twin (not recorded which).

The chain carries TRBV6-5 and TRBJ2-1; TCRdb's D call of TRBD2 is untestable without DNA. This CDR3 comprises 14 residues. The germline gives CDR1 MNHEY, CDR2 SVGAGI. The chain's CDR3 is CASSYGRVGNEQFF.

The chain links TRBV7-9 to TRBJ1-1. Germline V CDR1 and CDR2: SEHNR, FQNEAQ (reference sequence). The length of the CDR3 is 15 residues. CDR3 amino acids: CASSESATANTEAFF.

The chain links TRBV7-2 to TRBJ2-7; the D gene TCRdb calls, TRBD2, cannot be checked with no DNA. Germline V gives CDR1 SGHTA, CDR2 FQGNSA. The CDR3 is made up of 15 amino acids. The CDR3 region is CASSPEGLNSYEQYF.

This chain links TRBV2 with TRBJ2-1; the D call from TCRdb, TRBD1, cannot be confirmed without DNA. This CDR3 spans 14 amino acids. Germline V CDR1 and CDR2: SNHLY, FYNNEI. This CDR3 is CASSADKPYNEQFF. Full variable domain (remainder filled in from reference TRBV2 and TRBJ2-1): EPEVTQTPSHQVTQMGQEVILRCVPISNHLYFYWYRQILGQKVEFLVSFYNNEISEKSEIFDDQFSVERPDGSNFTLKIRSTKLEDSAMYFCASSADKPYNEQFFGPGTRLTVL.

CDR3 sequence reads: CASSQDMRILRIQYF. The genes are TRBV4-1 and TRBJ2-4. The CDR3 extends over 15 amino acids. Germline assignment: CDR1 MGHRA and CDR2 YSYEKL.

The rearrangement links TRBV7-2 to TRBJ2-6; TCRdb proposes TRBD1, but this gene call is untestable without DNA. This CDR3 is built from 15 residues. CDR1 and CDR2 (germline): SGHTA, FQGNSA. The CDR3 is CASSWGQAGANVLTF.

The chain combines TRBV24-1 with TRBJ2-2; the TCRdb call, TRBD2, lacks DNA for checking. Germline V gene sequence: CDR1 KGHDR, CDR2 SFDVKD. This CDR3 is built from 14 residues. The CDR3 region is CATSRAGATGELFF.

The CDR3 reads CASSTDRDTLPQGQFF. The rearrangement joins TRBV11-3 to TRBJ2-1; the D call of TRBD1 rests on TCRdb alone, since no DNA is present to check it. Germline V gene sequence: CDR1 SGHNT, CDR2 YENEEA. The CDR3 runs to 16 residues.

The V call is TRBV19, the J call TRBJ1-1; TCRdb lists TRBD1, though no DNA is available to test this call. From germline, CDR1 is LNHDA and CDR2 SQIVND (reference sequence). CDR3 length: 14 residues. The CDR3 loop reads CASKGGQMNTEAFF.

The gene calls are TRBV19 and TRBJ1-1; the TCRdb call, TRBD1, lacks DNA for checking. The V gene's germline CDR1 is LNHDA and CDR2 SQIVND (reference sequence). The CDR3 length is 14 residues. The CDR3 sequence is CASSLQGRRTEAFF.

The CDR3 reads CASSLGQGDTEAFF. V gene TRBV18 combines with J gene TRBJ1-1; there is no DNA to check the TCRdb D call of TRBD1. CDR3 length equals 14 residues. Germline-derived CDR1 and CDR2 are KGHSH and LQKENI.

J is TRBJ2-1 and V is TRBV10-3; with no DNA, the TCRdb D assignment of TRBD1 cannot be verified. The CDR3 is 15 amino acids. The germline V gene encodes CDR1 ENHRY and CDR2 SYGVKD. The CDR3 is CAISEQTGSVNEQFF.

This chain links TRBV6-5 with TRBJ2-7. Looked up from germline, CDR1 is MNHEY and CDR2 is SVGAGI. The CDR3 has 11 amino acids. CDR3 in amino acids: CASSTPIEQYF.

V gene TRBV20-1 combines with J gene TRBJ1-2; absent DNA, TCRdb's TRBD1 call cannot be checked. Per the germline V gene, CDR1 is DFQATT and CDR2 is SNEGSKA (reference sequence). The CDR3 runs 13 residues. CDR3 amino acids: CSASTGVVYGYTF.

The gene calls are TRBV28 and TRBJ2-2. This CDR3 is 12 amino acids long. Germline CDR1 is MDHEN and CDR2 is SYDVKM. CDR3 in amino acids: CASRRTTGELFF.

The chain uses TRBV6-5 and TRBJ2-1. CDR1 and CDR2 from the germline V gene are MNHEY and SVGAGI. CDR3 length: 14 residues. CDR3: CASSSSWVPNEQFF.

CDR3 sequence: CASSSYRVLAANTGELFF. The chain uses TRBV5-1 and TRBJ2-2; the TCRdb D gene call, TRBD2, has no DNA to confirm it. The germline V gene encodes CDR1 SGHRS and CDR2 YFSETQ. This CDR3 comprises 18 residues.

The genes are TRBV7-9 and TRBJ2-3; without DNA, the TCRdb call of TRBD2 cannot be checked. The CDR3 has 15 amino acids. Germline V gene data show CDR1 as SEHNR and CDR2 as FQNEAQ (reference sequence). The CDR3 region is CASSQAAGGPSTQYF.

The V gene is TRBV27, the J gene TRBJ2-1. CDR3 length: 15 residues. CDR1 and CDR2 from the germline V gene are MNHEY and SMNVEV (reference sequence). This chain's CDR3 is CASRLQVTLHNEQFF.

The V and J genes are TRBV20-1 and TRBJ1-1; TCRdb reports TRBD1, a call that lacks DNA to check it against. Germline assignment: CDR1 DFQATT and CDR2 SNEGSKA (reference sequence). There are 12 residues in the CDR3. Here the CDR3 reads CSALQGNTEAFF.

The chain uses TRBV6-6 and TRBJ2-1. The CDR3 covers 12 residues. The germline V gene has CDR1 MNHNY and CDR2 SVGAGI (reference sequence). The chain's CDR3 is CASRSSDNEQFF.

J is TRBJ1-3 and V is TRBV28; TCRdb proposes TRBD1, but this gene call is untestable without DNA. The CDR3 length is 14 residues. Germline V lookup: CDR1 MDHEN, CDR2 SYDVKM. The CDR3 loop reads CASSGDRAGTTIYF.

CDR3 sequence reads: CASSLRLGGETQYF. This chain connects TRBV5-1 to TRBJ2-5; TCRdb indicates TRBD1, and absent DNA this call remains unverified. The CDR3 loop spans 14 amino acids. The germline V gene has CDR1 SGHRS and CDR2 YFSETQ.

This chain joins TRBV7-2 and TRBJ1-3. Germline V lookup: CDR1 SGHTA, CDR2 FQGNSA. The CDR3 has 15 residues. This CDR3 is CASSLGVWPGNTIYF.

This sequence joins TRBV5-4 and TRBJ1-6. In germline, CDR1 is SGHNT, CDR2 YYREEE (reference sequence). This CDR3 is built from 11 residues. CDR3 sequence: CASSLVSPLHF.

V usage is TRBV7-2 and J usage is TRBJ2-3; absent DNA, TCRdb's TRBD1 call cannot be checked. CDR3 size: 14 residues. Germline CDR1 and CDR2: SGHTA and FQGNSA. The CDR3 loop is CASKIPLSTDTQYF.

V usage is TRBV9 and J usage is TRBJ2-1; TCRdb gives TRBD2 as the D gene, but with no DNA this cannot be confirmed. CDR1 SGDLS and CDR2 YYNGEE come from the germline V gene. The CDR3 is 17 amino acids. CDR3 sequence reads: CASSPFPTSAGNNEQFF.

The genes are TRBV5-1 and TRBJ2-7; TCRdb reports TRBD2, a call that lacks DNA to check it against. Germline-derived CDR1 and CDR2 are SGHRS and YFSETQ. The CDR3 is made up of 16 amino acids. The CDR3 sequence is CASSLGSAGTFWEQYF.